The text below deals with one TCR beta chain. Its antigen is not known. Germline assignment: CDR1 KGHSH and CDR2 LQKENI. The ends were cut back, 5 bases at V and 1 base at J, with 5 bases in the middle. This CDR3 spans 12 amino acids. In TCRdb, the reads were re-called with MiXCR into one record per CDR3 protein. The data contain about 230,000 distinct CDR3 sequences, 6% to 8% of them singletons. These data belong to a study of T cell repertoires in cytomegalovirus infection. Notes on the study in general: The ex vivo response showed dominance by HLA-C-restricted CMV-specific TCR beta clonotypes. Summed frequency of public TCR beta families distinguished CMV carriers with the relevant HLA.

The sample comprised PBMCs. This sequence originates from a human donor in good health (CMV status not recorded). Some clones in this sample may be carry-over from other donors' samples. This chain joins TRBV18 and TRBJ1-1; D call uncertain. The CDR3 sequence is CASSTSNTEAFF. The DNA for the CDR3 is TGTGCCAGCTCAACATCGAACACTGAAGCTTTCTTT.